What follows are 23 T cell receptor beta chains derived from one specimen sequenced in a study of cytomegalovirus exposure and HLA in healthy donors. Vbeta (60) and Jbeta (13) primers were used in the PCR. Profiled with immunoSEQ multiplex PCR; TCRdb holds only in-frame clones, not every one. There are about 110,000 clones in the sample; around 76% occur only once, and 13% lies in the top ten. Sequencing was carried out using PBMCs. The origin of the receptors is a man between 25 and 39 years old in good health and CMV-seropositive.

This clone showed up just a few times. V usage is TRBV6-6 and J usage is TRBJ1-2, with 10 positions matching TRBD1. CDR3 length: 14 residues. The J segment lost 6 bases and the V segment lost 10 bases, leaving 11 bases of the junction unmatched. Germline loops: CDR1 MNHNY, CDR2 SVGAGI (reference sequence). The CDR3 nucleotides read TGTGCCACCCGACCGACAGGGGGCAGTCATGGCTACACCTTC. Its translation is CATRPTGGSHGYTF.

V and J are TRBV4-3 and TRBJ2-5; 9 bases are a match to TRBD2. V lost 2 bases to trimming and J lost 1 base; unmatched junction nucleotides: 11. Germline lookup yields CDR1 LGHNA and CDR2 YSLEER. The length of the CDR3 is 18 residues. The CDR3 sequence: CASSQRPSGARLQETQYF. DNA of the CDR3: TGCGCCAGCAGCCAAAGGCCTAGCGGGGCCCGTCTCCAAGAGACCCAGTACTTC.

The chain links TRBV4-3 to TRBJ2-7; 13 bases align to TRBD2. The germline gives CDR1 LGHNA, CDR2 YSLEER. V gave up 0 bases and J gave up 7 bases; unmatched junction bases: 6. The CDR3 is made up of 16 amino acids. As DNA, the CDR3 is TGCGCCAGCAGCCAAGATACTAGCGGGGGGGCTGGAGAGCAGTACTTC. It yields the protein CASSQDTSGGAGEQYF.

The chain recombines TRBV19 with TRBJ2-5; 7 bases match TRBD2. This CDR3 region has 16 residues. V was clipped by 3 bases and J by 5 bases; unmatched bases: 12. Germline CDR1 and CDR2: LNHDA and SQIVND (reference sequence). Written as DNA, the CDR3 is TGTGCCAGTAGTATCCACCCTGGGGGGGGAGGCGAGACCCAGTACTTC. Residues: CASSIHPGGGGETQYF.

The chain joins TRBV28 to TRBJ2-7; a possible D gene is TRBD1 (5 bases). CDR1 and CDR2 from the germline V gene are MDHEN and SYDVKM. This CDR3 has 11 residues. Deletions cut 4 bases from V and 6 bases from J, with 7 bases between. The CDR3 nucleotides read TGTGCCAGCAGTTCAGGGCGCGAGCAGTACTTC. Translation gives CASSSGREQYF. Full variable domain (missing parts from reference TRBV28 and TRBJ2-7): DVKVTQSSRYLVKRTGEKVFLECVQDMDHENMFWYRQDPGLGLRLIYFSYDVKMKEKGDIPEGYSVSREKKERFSLILESASTNQTSMYLCASSSGREQYFGPGTRLTVT.

The chain recombines TRBV9 with TRBJ2-7, with 10 nucleotides matching TRBD2. V shed 4 bases and J 0 bases; nucleotides not matched to a gene: 4. The CDR3 spans 15 residues. Germline CDR1 reads SGDLS; CDR2 reads YYNGEE. This CDR3 reads CASSTSGGDSYEQYF. CDR3 in DNA: TGTGCCAGCAGCACCAGCGGGGGGGACTCCTACGAGCAGTACTTC. Supplemented by reference TRBV9 and TRBJ2-7, the full variable domain reads DSGVTQTPKHLITATGQRVTLRCSPRSGDLSVYWYQQSLDQGLQFLIQYYNGEERAKGNILERFSAQQFPDLHSELNLSSLELGDSALYFCASSTSGGDSYEQYFGPGTRLTVT.

The genes are TRBV13 and TRBJ1-1, with D perhaps matching TRBD1 (6 bases). This CDR3 is 13 amino acids long. The germline V gene encodes CDR1 PRHDT and CDR2 FYEKMQ (reference sequence). The ends were cut back, 6 bases at V and 4 bases at J, with 12 bases in the middle. CDR3 in DNA: TGTGCCAGCAGTCGACAGGATGGCACTGAAGCTTTCTTT. Translating gives CASSRQDGTEAFF.

V usage is TRBV18 and J usage is TRBJ2-6; 7 nucleotides line up with TRBD1. The CDR3 has 16 amino acids. CDR1 and CDR2 (germline): KGHSH, LQKENI. V lost 3 bases to trimming and J lost 4 bases; unmatched junction nucleotides: 6. CDR3 region: CASSPPTGAGANVLTF. CDR3 DNA: TGTGCCAGCTCACCGCCTACAGGGGCCGGGGCCAACGTCCTGACTTTC.

The rearrangement uses TRBV9 and TRBJ1-1; TRBD1 agrees at 9 bases. The CDR3 consists of 16 residues. V lost 4 bases, J lost 5 bases, and 12 bases stayed unmatched. Germline assignment: CDR1 SGDLS and CDR2 YYNGEE. This chain's CDR3 is CASSTGTGWQSTEAFF. In nucleotides, the CDR3 is TGTGCCAGCAGCACCGGGACAGGGTGGCAGTCAACTGAAGCTTTCTTT.

The chain links TRBV29-1 to TRBJ2-7; D gene unclear. V lost 3 bases, J lost 3 bases, and 6 bases lay in between. The CDR3 length is 11 residues. In germline, CDR1 is SQVTM, CDR2 ANQGSEA. CDR3 nucleotides: TGCAGCGTTGAGGCAGACTACGAGCAGTACTTC. Its protein product is CSVEADYEQYF.

The chain carries TRBV2 and TRBJ1-5, with 7 positions matching TRBD1. Germline V gives CDR1 SNHLY, CDR2 FYNNEI. Unmatched junction bases numbered 7, after V lost 6 bases and J lost 2 bases. This CDR3 has 15 amino acids. The chain's CDR3 is CASRKQGLGNQPQHF. The CDR3 nucleotides are TGTGCCAGCAGGAAACAGGGGTTGGGCAATCAGCCCCAGCATTTT.

The V gene is TRBV2, the J gene TRBJ1-4; TRBD1 agrees at 12 bases. Germline V CDR1 and CDR2: SNHLY, FYNNEI. The CDR3 loop spans 17 amino acids. The trim removed 5 bases at V and 4 bases at J, leaving 8 bases unmatched. This CDR3 is CASSPAGQGASNEKLFF. CDR3 sequence (DNA): TGTGCCAGCAGTCCCGCGGGACAGGGGGCGAGTAATGAAAAACTGTTTTTT.

V gene TRBV28 combines with J gene TRBJ2-7; D is perhaps TRBD1 (6 bases). Germline V CDR1 and CDR2: MDHEN, SYDVKM. The CDR3 spans 14 residues. The V and J ends lost 5 bases and 3 bases respectively, with 14 bases between them. The CDR3 DNA is TGTGCCAGCAGTGGGTCACAGGGCCTCTACGAGCAGTACTTC. It codes for CASSGSQGLYEQYF.

The chain employs TRBV5-4 and TRBJ1-3, with D perhaps TRBD1 (5 bases). This CDR3 has 16 residues. Trimming took 9 bases from V and 0 from J, leaving 19 bases between them. Germline CDR1 is SGHNT and CDR2 is YYREEE (reference sequence). The CDR3 DNA is TGTGCCACCTTGGGTGCGGGGCCCACCTCTGGAAACACCATATATTTT. The encoded protein is CATLGAGPTSGNTIYF. The complete variable domain, with remaining parts taken from reference TRBV5-4 and TRBJ1-3, reads ETGVTQSPTHLIKTRGQQVTLRCSSQSGHNTVSWYQQALGQGPQFIFQYYREEENGRGNFPPRFSGLQFPNYSSELNVNALELDDSALYLCATLGAGPTSGNTIYFGEGSWLTVV.

J is TRBJ2-5 and V is TRBV28; perhaps TRBD2 as D (5 bases). The J call is in doubt because the DNA end fits TRBJ2-7 better. Germline CDR1 is MDHEN and CDR2 is SYDVKM. This CDR3 is built from 14 residues. The CDR3 DNA reads as TGTGCCAGCAGTTTACACACTCAACTAGACGAGCAGTACTTC. This gives the protein CASSLHTQLDEQYF.

The chain joins TRBV28 to TRBJ2-7; 11 positions agree with TRBD2. Germline-derived CDR1 and CDR2 are MDHEN and SYDVKM. Trimming took 5 bases from V and 5 from J; bases not matched to a gene: 11. This CDR3 region has 16 residues. The CDR3 DNA is TGTGCCAGCAGTGGGGGGACTAGCGGCACTATGGACGAGCAGTACTTC. Encoded protein: CASSGGTSGTMDEQYF.

The V gene is TRBV18, the J gene TRBJ1-6, with TRBD1 identical over 7 bases. Trimming cost V 3 bases and J 8 bases; bases outside gene matches: 10. The CDR3 covers 16 residues. Germline loops: CDR1 KGHSH, CDR2 LQKENI. The CDR3 region is CASSPTGTYMDSPLHF. The CDR3 coding sequence is TGTGCCAGCTCACCGACAGGGACGTATATGGATTCACCCCTCCACTTT.

In its sample, this clone was seen a few times. The V gene is TRBV27, the J gene TRBJ1-1, with TRBD1 identical over 7 bases. CDR3 length: 14 residues. The V gene's germline CDR1 is MNHEY and CDR2 SMNVEV (reference sequence). The junction had 8 bases not matched to a gene; V was cut back by 6 bases and J by 4 bases. This CDR3 is CASSLNRGTTEAFF. CDR3 nucleotides: TGTGCCAGCAGCCTAAACAGGGGCACCACTGAAGCTTTCTTT.

The gene calls are TRBV11-2 and TRBJ2-5, with a weak D call TRBD1 (6 bases). The end of the DNA fits TRBJ2-7 better, so the J call may be wrong. Germline V gene lookup returns CDR1 SGHAT and CDR2 FQNNGV. The CDR3 consists of 12 residues. CDR3 protein: CASSPQGHEQYF. In DNA form, the CDR3 reads TGTGCCAGCAGCCCACAGGGCCACGAGCAGTACTTC.

V usage is TRBV9 and J usage is TRBJ2-1, with 13 bases that match TRBD2. The CDR3 totals 15 residues. Looked up from germline, CDR1 is SGDLS and CDR2 is YYNGEE. The V gene end was trimmed by 3 bases and the J gene end by 7 bases; junction bases not matched to a gene: 4. The CDR3 nucleotides read TGTGCCAGCAGCGCGGGACTAGCGGGGTGGAATGAGCAGTTCTTC. It codes for CASSAGLAGWNEQFF. Together with reference TRBV9 and TRBJ2-1, the CDR3 gives the full variable domain: DSGVTQTPKHLITATGQRVTLRCSPRSGDLSVYWYQQSLDQGLQFLIQYYNGEERAKGNILERFSAQQFPDLHSELNLSSLELGDSALYFCASSAGLAGWNEQFFGPGTRLTVL.

The chain uses TRBV28 and TRBJ2-5; 10 positions agree with TRBD2. The CDR3 is made up of 15 amino acids. V lost 9 bases, J lost 3 bases, and 10 bases stayed unmatched. Germline values: CDR1 MDHEN, CDR2 SYDVKM. In nucleotides, the CDR3 is TGTGCCAGTGAGCGGGGGGGCCTGGGAAAAGAGACCCAGTACTTC. This codes for CASERGGLGKETQYF.

V and J are TRBV19 and TRBJ2-7; perhaps TRBD1 as D (6 bases). CDR1 is LNHDA and CDR2 is SQIVND in the germline V gene (reference sequence). The germline V and J ends were trimmed by 4 bases and 5 bases, with 24 bases remaining between them. The CDR3 extends over 17 amino acids. DNA for the CDR3: TGTGCCAGTAGTACCTCTCCCGGGGCAGGGGTCCCGGACGAGCAGTACTTC. This encodes CASSTSPGAGVPDEQYF.

The chain uses TRBV29-1 and TRBJ2-5, with TRBD2 matching over 16 bases. Germline assignment: CDR1 SQVTM and CDR2 ANQGSEA. This CDR3 is 15 amino acids long. V lost 4 bases to trimming and J lost 5 bases; unmatched junction nucleotides: 4. The CDR3 is CSVAGTSGGVETQYF. In DNA form, the CDR3 reads TGCAGCGTTGCCGGGACTAGCGGGGGGGTGGAGACCCAGTACTTC.